Each of the 21 T cell receptor beta chains below was sequenced from the same sample in a study of long-term antiretroviral therapy in people with HIV. At the survey level, the v3.0 immunoSEQ assay was run. Repertoires were generated with immunoSEQ multiplex PCR, while TCRdb's copy carries only in-frame clones and drops some. Among around 32,000 clones listed, 75% to 90% were seen once. The material sequenced was unsorted PBMCs, taken 3.2 years before starting antiretroviral therapy. The receptors come from a middle-aged man with HIV.

The chain links TRBV7-9 to TRBJ1-4; D gene ambiguous. V shed 2 bases and J shed 6 bases, with 16 bases lying between them. This CDR3 region has 16 residues. CDR1 and CDR2 from the germline V gene are SEHNR and FQNEAQ (reference sequence). CDR3 DNA: TGTGCCAGCAGCTTAATGCCTTATGCGACTGATGAAAAACTGTTTTTT. This codes for CASSLMPYATDEKLFF.

The rearrangement joins TRBV30 to TRBJ2-7; D gene ambiguous. The CDR3 runs to 12 residues. The germline V gene has CDR1 GTSNPN and CDR2 SVGIG (reference sequence). Between the trimmed V and J ends, which lost 1 base and 4 bases, there was a span of 8 bases. The CDR3 bases are TGTGCCTGGAGTGCGACGTCGTACGAGCAGTACTTC. It codes for CAWSATSYEQYF.

V is TRBV7-3 and J is TRBJ2-5; D is uncertain. The CDR3 runs 13 residues. With 2 bases removed from V and 3 bases from J, the gap between germline ends came to 7 bases. In germline, CDR1 is SGHTA, CDR2 FQGTGA. This CDR3 is CASSLLTEETQYF. In nucleotides, the CDR3 is TGTGCCAGCAGCTTACTGACCGAAGAGACCCAGTACTTC.

V is TRBV2 and J is TRBJ2-1, with TRBD2 matching 11 bases. V lost 3 bases to trimming and J lost 7 bases; unmatched junction nucleotides: 8. The CDR3 loop spans 16 amino acids. CDR1 and CDR2 (germline): SNHLY, FYNNEI. CDR3 DNA sequence: TGTGCCAGCAGTGACGTAGCGGGAGGGCCGAGGAATGAGCAGTTCTTC. It translates to CASSDVAGGPRNEQFF.

This rearrangement joins TRBV18 to TRBJ2-5, with D possibly matching TRBD2 (5 bases). Germline CDR1 and CDR2: KGHSH and LQKENI. The CDR3 totals 15 residues. V was cut by 2 bases and J by 5 bases, with 15 bases left in between. DNA for the CDR3: TGTGCCAGCTCACCAAGAAGAGCGGCGATGGAGACCCAGTACTTC. Its translation: CASSPRRAAMETQYF.

The gene calls are TRBV5-1 and TRBJ1-4; D is possibly TRBD1 (5 bases). Germline V gene sequence: CDR1 SGHRS, CDR2 YFSETQ. Trimming removed 0 bases from V and 1 base from J, with 13 bases in between. The CDR3 runs 17 residues. CDR3 DNA sequence: TGCGCCAGCAGCTTGGATGCAGGGATGATAACTAATGAAAAACTGTTTTTT. Protein product: CASSLDAGMITNEKLFF.

V gene TRBV14 combines with J gene TRBJ2-3, with TRBD1 matching over 8 bases. V trimming: 0 bases; J trimming: 10 bases; junction bases outside the gene matches: 12. The CDR3 contains 16 residues. CDR1 and CDR2 from the germline V gene are SGHDN and FVKESK. CDR3 amino acids: CASSQDGRGRITAQYF. The CDR3 DNA follows: TGTGCCAGCAGCCAAGATGGCAGGGGGCGGATAACGGCGCAGTATTTT.

This clone has a handful of counts. This chain joins TRBV9 and TRBJ1-1; D ambiguous. There are 13 residues in the CDR3. V was clipped by 4 bases and J by 5 bases, with 12 bases between them. Germline V gene lookup returns CDR1 SGDLS and CDR2 YYNGEE. CDR3 sequence reads: CASSTQMGTEAFF. The DNA for the CDR3 is TGTGCCAGCAGCACCCAAATGGGGACTGAAGCTTTCTTT.

V usage is TRBV5-1 and J usage is TRBJ2-2; D not certain. Germline CDR1 is SGHRS and CDR2 is YFSETQ. Deletions cut 4 bases from V and 1 base from J, with 5 bases between. CDR3 length equals 13 residues. The CDR3 loop reads CASSPQNTGELFF. CDR3 DNA: TGCGCCAGCAGCCCACAGAACACCGGGGAGCTGTTTTTT.

The CDR3 region has the DNA TGTGCCAGCAGGCCCCGTGCTAGCGGATACAATGAGCAGTTCTTC. Protein product: CASRPRASGYNEQFF. The chain links TRBV27 to TRBJ2-1; 7 positions match TRBD2. This CDR3 has 15 residues. Trimming at V came to 6 bases and at J to 4 bases, leaving 9 bases not matched to a gene. Germline V lookup: CDR1 MNHEY, CDR2 SMNVEV (reference sequence).

A remark on this clone: Distinct nucleotide sequences in the sample also encode this CDR3. V and J are TRBV5-1 and TRBJ2-5; TRBD1 aligns across 7 bases. There are 15 residues in the CDR3. The junction had 4 bases not matched to a gene; V was cut back by 0 bases and J by 2 bases. Germline V gives CDR1 SGHRS, CDR2 YFSETQ. The CDR3 DNA is TGCGCCAGCAGCTTGGTCGGGACAGCTCAAGAGACCCAGTACTTC. Translating gives CASSLVGTAQETQYF.

The chain recombines TRBV30 with TRBJ1-3; D is possibly TRBD1 (6 bases). With 5 bases removed from V and 2 bases from J, the gap between germline ends came to 7 bases. This CDR3 comprises 12 residues. Germline lookup yields CDR1 GTSNPN and CDR2 SVGIG (reference sequence). The CDR3 sequence: CAWDRPGNTIYF. The DNA of the CDR3 is TGTGCCTGGGACAGGCCTGGAAACACCATATATTTT.

The rearrangement joins TRBV13 to TRBJ2-2; perhaps TRBD2 as D (6 bases). From germline, CDR1 is PRHDT and CDR2 FYEKMQ (reference sequence). The CDR3 runs to 16 residues. V was trimmed by 1 base and J by 4 bases, leaving 13 bases between them. The DNA of the CDR3 is TGTGCCAGCAGCTTAGAGGGGCGGGGAAGCACCGGGGAGCTGTTTTTT. Translation: CASSLEGRGSTGELFF.

V and J are TRBV5-4 and TRBJ2-4; 8 nucleotides align to TRBD2. V was pared by 1 base and J by 8 bases, with 2 bases of the junction left unmatched. The germline V gene encodes CDR1 SGHNT and CDR2 YYREEE (reference sequence). The CDR3 length is 13 residues. CDR3 in amino acids: CASSLRGGDIQYF. The DNA of the CDR3 is TGTGCCAGCAGCTTGCGGGGGGGGGACATTCAGTACTTC.

This chain uses TRBV5-6 with TRBJ1-5, with a possible D match to TRBD1 (6 bases). Deletions cut 4 bases from V and 0 bases from J, with 23 bases between. This CDR3 is built from 19 residues. CDR1 and CDR2 from the germline V gene are SGHDT and YYEEEE. The CDR3, as DNA: TGTGCCAGCAGCCATCGACCGGGACAAGGAATATATAGCAATCAGCCCCAGCATTTT. Encoded protein: CASSHRPGQGIYSNQPQHF.

The chain links TRBV6-6 to TRBJ1-2, with TRBD1 identical over 8 bases. The CDR3 runs 14 residues. The V and J ends lost 4 bases and 6 bases, in that order; junction bases with no gene match: 7. Germline CDR1 and CDR2: MNHNY and SVGAGI (reference sequence). CDR3 region: CASSFPRGQDGYTF. For the CDR3, the DNA is TGTGCCAGCAGTTTTCCCAGGGGGCAAGATGGCTACACCTTC.

V gene TRBV7-2 combines with J gene TRBJ1-1; D is unresolved. This CDR3 has 14 residues. The V end was cut by 0 bases, the J end by 4 bases, with 9 bases between. Germline loops: CDR1 SGHTA, CDR2 FQGNSA. CDR3 DNA: TGTGCCAGCAGCTTAGCAGGGTCGGTCACTGAAGCTTTCTTT. It encodes CASSLAGSVTEAFF.

The chain links TRBV9 to TRBJ1-4; D possibly corresponds to TRBD1 (6 bases). The CDR3 is 16 amino acids. CDR1 is SGDLS, CDR2 YYNGEE, per germline. Trimming took 3 bases from V and 0 from J, leaving 12 bases between them. CDR3 sequence reads: CASSAHTGTTNEKLFF. CDR3 sequence (DNA): TGTGCCAGCAGCGCCCATACAGGGACAACTAATGAAAAACTGTTTTTT.

The genes are TRBV10-3 and TRBJ1-6; D might be TRBD1 (5 bases). V was clipped by 8 bases and J by 5 bases, with 7 bases between them. Looked up from germline, CDR1 is ENHRY and CDR2 is SYGVKD. CDR3 length: 12 residues. CDR3 coding DNA: TGTGCCATCCGGGGGGATAATTCACCCCTCCACTTT. It encodes CAIRGDNSPLHF.

This rearrangement joins TRBV7-6 to TRBJ2-7, with D perhaps being TRBD1 or TRBD2 (5 bases each). The CDR3 spans 15 residues. Germline V lookup: CDR1 SGHVS, CDR2 FNYEAQ. Trimming shortened V by 4 bases and J by 5 bases, and 18 bases separated the two germline ends. CDR3 nucleotides: TGTGCCAGCAGCTCGGCAGACCGGGACGTGGACGAGCAGTACTTC. This gives the protein CASSSADRDVDEQYF.

The chain links TRBV25-1 to TRBJ1-6; D unclear. Deletions cut 1 base from V and 5 bases from J, with 6 bases between. The CDR3 is 14 amino acids. Germline CDR1 MGHDK, CDR2 SYGVNS. CDR3 sequence: CASSEFYDNSPLHF. The CDR3 DNA is TGTGCCAGCAGTGAATTTTATGATAATTCACCCCTCCACTTT.